This section outlines one T cell receptor beta chain sequence together with its context. Its cognate antigen is unknown. This sample was taken from a study of post-analysis software for immune sequencing data. At the level of the study: Both relapsing-remitting and secondary progressive multiple sclerosis featured among the disease courses, as did progressive-relapsing multiple sclerosis. Study findings and constraints: Same-batch samples co-clustered strongly by F measure. Relative to controls, patients had five TRBV segments at higher frequency, with TRBV5-6, TRBV5-1 and TRBV20-1 among these.

The CDR3 extends over 14 amino acids. Trimming cost V 0 bases and J 3 bases, with 11 bases left between them. Germline V gene lookup returns CDR1 SQVTM and CDR2 ANQGSEA. The TCR beta cDNA libraries carried unique molecular identifiers. MiXCR, applied by TCRdb to the PCR reads, yields one record per CDR3 protein. The table includes approximately 630,000 distinct CDR3 sequences, approximately 59% detected once. Specimen: blood. The origin of this receptor is a girl aged 2 to 9 with multiple sclerosis. The V gene is TRBV29-1, the J gene TRBJ2-5; D is ambiguous. CDR3 protein: CSVEEGYKKETQYF. For the CDR3, the DNA is TGCAGCGTTGAAGAGGGATATAAAAAAGAGACCCAGTACTTC.